These T cell receptor beta chains were read from a single sample in a study of graft-versus-host responses after intestinal transplantation. No antigens are known for them. The assay was immunoSEQ multiplex PCR, and TCRdb's table has in-frame clones only and misses some. The repertoire holds some 83,000 clones, with 91% as singletons. Sequencing was performed on unstimulated CD4+ T cells sorted from spleen or lymph node cells, taken before intestinal transplant. The origin of the receptors is a human donor who received an intestinal transplant. CDR3s include the opening cysteine and the closing phenylalanine or tryptophan. The order of the fields is V gene, J gene, D gene, CDR3 protein, CDR3 DNA. D genes are given only for firm matches.

V gene: TRBV30
J gene: TRBJ1-3
D gene: NA
CDR3 protein: CAWDPGQPSGNTIYF
CDR3 DNA: TGTGCCTGGGATCCCGGACAGCCCTCTGGAAACACCATATATTTT

V gene: TRBV5-1
J gene: TRBJ2-3
D gene: TRBD2
CDR3 protein: CASSLYSTSPDTQYF
CDR3 DNA: TGCGCCAGCAGCTTGTACTCGACTAGCCCAGATACGCAGTATTTT

V gene: TRBV11-2
J gene: TRBJ1-1
D gene: NA
CDR3 protein: CASSPGDTMNTEAFF
CDR3 DNA: TGTGCCAGCAGCCCCGGGGACACCATGAACACTGAAGCTTTCTTT

V gene: TRBV7-8
J gene: TRBJ2-7
D gene: NA
CDR3 protein: CASSLQGTGEQYF
CDR3 DNA: TGTGCCAGCAGCTTACAGGGGACGGGGGAGCAGTACTTC

V gene: TRBV2
J gene: TRBJ2-7
D gene: NA
CDR3 protein: CASSEYPQGTSYEQYF
CDR3 DNA: TGTGCCAGCAGTGAATATCCCCAGGGGACCTCCTACGAGCAGTACTTC

V gene: TRBV5-1
J gene: TRBJ2-3
D gene: TRBD2
CDR3 protein: CASSLVVAGTSTDTQYF
CDR3 DNA: TGCGCCAGCAGCTTGGTTGTAGCGGGGACTAGCACAGATACGCAGTATTTT

V gene: TRBV21-1
J gene: TRBJ2-1
D gene: NA
CDR3 protein: CASSEKVSPLAPSHNEQFF
CDR3 DNA: TGTGCCAGCAGCGAAAAAGTGAGCCCACTAGCCCCGTCCCACAATGAGCAGTTCTTC

V gene: TRBV18
J gene: TRBJ1-6
D gene: NA
CDR3 protein: CASSSDSYNSPLHF
CDR3 DNA: TGTGCCAGCTCATCGGACAGTTACAATTCACCCCTCCACTTT

V gene: TRBV5-4
J gene: TRBJ1-1
D gene: TRBD1
CDR3 protein: CASSTSDRVEAFF
CDR3 DNA: TGTGCCAGCAGCACGTCGGACAGGGTTGAAGCTTTCTTT

V gene: TRBV4-3
J gene: TRBJ2-1
D gene: NA
CDR3 protein: CASSQDISPYNEQFF
CDR3 DNA: TGCGCCAGCAGCCAAGATATTTCTCCCTACAATGAGCAGTTCTTC

V gene: TRBV6-5
J gene: TRBJ2-1
D gene: TRBD2
CDR3 protein: CASCPAGLYNEQFF
CDR3 DNA: TGTGCCAGCTGTCCAGCGGGGTTATACAATGAGCAGTTCTTC

V gene: TRBV6-4
J gene: TRBJ2-3
D gene: TRBD2
CDR3 protein: CASSQTSGGPGHTDTQYF
CDR3 DNA: TGTGCCAGCAGCCAGACTAGCGGGGGGCCCGGTCACACAGATACGCAGTATTTT

V gene: TRBV5-1
J gene: TRBJ1-1
D gene: NA
CDR3 protein: CASSFELTNTEAFF
CDR3 DNA: TGCGCCAGCAGCTTCGAACTCACGAACACTGAAGCTTTCTTT

V gene: TRBV7-8
J gene: TRBJ1-1
D gene: NA
CDR3 protein: CASSLTSNTEAFF
CDR3 DNA: TGTGCCAGCAGCTTAACATCGAACACTGAAGCTTTCTTT

V gene: TRBV29-1
J gene: TRBJ2-3
D gene: TRBD1
CDR3 protein: CSVATGPDTQYF
CDR3 DNA: TGCAGCGTTGCGACAGGGCCAGATACGCAGTATTTT

V gene: TRBV11-3
J gene: TRBJ2-7
D gene: TRBD1
CDR3 protein: CASSLVQGAHEQYF
CDR3 DNA: TGTGCCAGCAGCTTAGTACAGGGGGCCCACGAGCAGTACTTC

V gene: TRBV7-9
J gene: TRBJ2-7
D gene: TRBD2
CDR3 protein: CASSLFPGVGTSGYEQYF
CDR3 DNA: TGTGCCAGCAGCTTATTCCCCGGGGTCGGGACTAGCGGCTACGAGCAGTACTTC

V gene: TRBV20-1
J gene: TRBJ1-1
D gene: NA
CDR3 protein: CSAERGTEAFF
CDR3 DNA: TGCAGTGCTGAAAGGGGCACTGAAGCTTTCTTT